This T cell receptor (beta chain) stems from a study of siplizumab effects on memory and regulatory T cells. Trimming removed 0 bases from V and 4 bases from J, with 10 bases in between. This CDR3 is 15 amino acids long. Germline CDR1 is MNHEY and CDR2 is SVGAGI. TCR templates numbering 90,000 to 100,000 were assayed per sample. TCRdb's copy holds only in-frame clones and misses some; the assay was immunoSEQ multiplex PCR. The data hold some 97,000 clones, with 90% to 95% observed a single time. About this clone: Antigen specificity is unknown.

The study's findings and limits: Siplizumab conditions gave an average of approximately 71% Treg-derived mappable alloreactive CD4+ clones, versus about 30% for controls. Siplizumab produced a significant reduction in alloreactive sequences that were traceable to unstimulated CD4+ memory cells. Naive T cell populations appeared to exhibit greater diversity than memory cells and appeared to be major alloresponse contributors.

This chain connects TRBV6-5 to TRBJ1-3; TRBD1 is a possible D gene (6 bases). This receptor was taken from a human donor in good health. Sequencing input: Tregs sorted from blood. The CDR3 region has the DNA TGTGCCAGCAGTTACTCTTACAGGGCCGGAAACACCATATATTTT. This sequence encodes CASSYSYRAGNTIYF.